The 30 T cell receptor beta chains below were found in one sample sequenced in a study of blood T cells in healthy people across ages. A second PCR of roughly 7 to 11 cycles used a sample-barcoded 5' primer and a J-beta primer mix. One entry per CDR3 protein, called by TCRdb with MiXCR from the 5' RACE reads. The table shows about 1.8 million distinct CDR3 sequences, with 40% to 55% occurring only once. The sequenced material came from blood. These receptors were taken from a woman aged 40 to 50 in good health.

The table lists this clonotype with a few counts. The chain joins TRBV12-3 or TRBV12-4 to TRBJ2-1, with 13 bases that match TRBD2. Germline trimming cut 4 bases from V and 2 bases from J; bases unmatched to any gene: 5. The CDR3 totals 17 residues. The CDR3 here is CASSSSTSGGAYNEQFF. DNA of the CDR3: TGTGCCAGCAGTTCCAGCACTAGCGGGGGGGCCTACAATGAGCAGTTCTTC.

This clonotype was observed a handful of times. The rearrangement links TRBV20-1 to TRBJ2-3; D is unresolved. The CDR3 sequence is 16 residues long. V was shortened by 4 bases and J by 2 bases, with 19 bases between the two germline ends. Germline CDR1 and CDR2: DFQATT and SNEGSKA (reference sequence). The CDR3 region is CSATGSQGKITDTQYF. CDR3 bases: TGCAGTGCTACCGGCTCACAAGGGAAGATCACAGATACGCAGTATTTT.

The rearrangement uses TRBV20-1 and TRBJ2-5, with D possibly being TRBD1 (5 bases). With 6 bases removed from V and 0 bases from J, the gap between germline ends came to 14 bases. Germline V gene lookup returns CDR1 DFQATT and CDR2 SNEGSKA (reference sequence). This CDR3 is 14 amino acids long. CDR3 coding DNA: TGCAGTGCCCGCAGACAGCGCAACCAAGAGACCCAGTACTTC. It codes for CSARRQRNQETQYF.

The chain joins TRBV6-5 to TRBJ1-2; 10 bases are shared with TRBD1. V shed 2 bases and J 6 bases; nucleotides not matched to a gene: 3. Germline-derived CDR1 and CDR2 are MNHEY and SVGAGI. The CDR3 contains 14 residues. The CDR3 loop is CASSYDRGQNGYTF. Written as DNA, the CDR3 is TGTGCCAGCAGTTACGACAGGGGGCAGAATGGCTACACCTTC.

In its sample, this clonotype was seen a few times. V gene TRBV6-6 combines with J gene TRBJ2-5; 9 bases align to TRBD2. Germline loops: CDR1 MNHNY, CDR2 SVGAGI (reference sequence). The length of the CDR3 is 13 residues. V shed 4 bases, J shed 11 bases, and the junction held 8 bases outside the gene matches. The CDR3 reads CASSFLAGNEQYF. The DNA of the CDR3 is TGTGCCAGCAGTTTTCTAGCGGGGAATGAGCAGTACTTC.

This clonotype was detected only a few times. V gene TRBV3-1 combines with J gene TRBJ2-7; possible D gene TRBD2, 6 bases. Per germline, CDR1 LGHDT and CDR2 YNNKEL (reference sequence). V was trimmed by 4 bases and J by 1 base, leaving 17 bases between them. The CDR3 totals 16 residues. Written as DNA, the CDR3 is TGTGCCAGCAGCCCCCCGGCGGCGCGGGGATCCTACGAGCAGTACTTC. Translated: CASSPPAARGSYEQYF.

This rearrangement joins TRBV29-1 to TRBJ1-2, with no clear D. CDR1 and CDR2 from the germline V gene are SQVTM and ANQGSEA. Deletions cut 7 bases from V and 1 base from J, with 13 bases between. This CDR3 is built from 13 residues. As DNA, the CDR3 is TGCAGCGGTCGCAGGCTTGGTAACTATGGCTACACCTTC. Protein product: CSGRRLGNYGYTF.

J is TRBJ2-7 and V is TRBV7-2; perhaps TRBD2 as D (6 bases). The CDR3 has 17 residues. The germline V gene has CDR1 SGHTA and CDR2 FQGNSA. V was cut by 5 bases and J by 2 bases, with 22 bases left in between. CDR3 residues: CASSLHGGASAPYEQYF. For the CDR3, the DNA is TGTGCCAGCAGCCTCCACGGAGGGGCTAGCGCTCCCTACGAGCAGTACTTC.

In this sample, this clonotype turned up a few times. This sequence joins TRBV3-1 and TRBJ2-4; tentative D call: TRBD1 (6 bases). Germline CDR1 and CDR2: LGHDT and YNNKEL (reference sequence). The CDR3 totals 15 residues. The V end was cut by 4 bases, the J end by 3 bases, with 13 bases between. In DNA form, the CDR3 reads TGTGCCAGCAGCCCTCACAGGGTTATCAAAAACATTCAGTACTTC. Translated: CASSPHRVIKNIQYF.

This clonotype has a handful of counts. Sequence at one end of the junction differs from germline and may be a read error. The chain recombines TRBV6-2 or TRBV6-3 with TRBJ2-1, with no clear D. The CDR3 loop spans 14 amino acids. Per the germline V gene, CDR1 is MNHEY and CDR2 is SVGEGT. CDR3 loop: CASSYSRAFNEQFF. Here the CDR3 DNA reads TGTGCTAGCAGTTACTCTCGGGCGTTCAATGAGCAGTTCTTC.

V gene TRBV12-3 or TRBV12-4 combines with J gene TRBJ2-3; no clear D gene. With 4 bases removed from V and 4 bases from J, the gap between germline ends came to 18 bases. This CDR3 is 16 amino acids long. Here the CDR3 reads CASSSKLPRRADTQYF. CDR3 coding DNA: TGTGCCAGCAGTTCGAAATTACCTAGACGGGCAGATACGCAGTATTTT.

The chain links TRBV28 to TRBJ2-7; perhaps TRBD1 as D (7 bases). Trimming cost V 6 bases and J 2 bases, with 20 bases left between them. Germline loops: CDR1 MDHEN, CDR2 SYDVKM. The CDR3 is 16 amino acids. CDR3 region: CASRGGGQARAYEQYF. In DNA, the CDR3 is TGTGCCAGCAGGGGGGGAGGACAGGCTCGAGCCTACGAGCAGTACTTC.

V and J are TRBV6-5 and TRBJ2-7; D may match TRBD1 or TRBD2 (5 bases each). The CDR3 is 16 residues long. CDR1 MNHEY and CDR2 SVGAGI come from the germline V gene. The V gene lost 2 bases and the J gene lost 3 bases, with 17 bases spanning the gap. Here the CDR3 DNA reads TGTGCCAGCAGTTACCGCCCGACAAGAGGGGTCTACGAGCAGTACTTC. This sequence encodes CASSYRPTRGVYEQYF.

V and J are TRBV20-1 and TRBJ2-7; D is possibly TRBD2 (6 bases). CDR1 is DFQATT and CDR2 is SNEGSKA in the germline V gene (reference sequence). The CDR3 runs 13 residues. DNA of the CDR3: TGCAGGGAGGGACGGGGGAGCTCCTACGAGCAGTACTTC. Its translation: CREGRGSSYEQYF.

This clonotype was counted a single time. The chain recombines TRBV4-2 with TRBJ2-1; 10 nucleotides align to TRBD2. Trimming cost V 1 base and J 3 bases; bases outside gene matches: 9. Germline CDR1 reads LGHNA; CDR2 reads YNFKEQ. This CDR3 spans 18 amino acids. DNA of the CDR3: TGTGCCAGCAGCCAAGTGATTGCTAGCGGGGGCCTCTACAATGAGCAGTTCTTC. Protein sequence: CASSQVIASGGLYNEQFF.

The chain employs TRBV6-2 or TRBV6-3 and TRBJ2-7; possibly TRBD2 for D (6 bases). This CDR3 region has 14 residues. Germline CDR1 reads MNHEY; CDR2 reads SVGEGT. V shed 8 bases and J shed 1 base, with 15 bases lying between them. The CDR3 sequence: CASGGRTKSYEQYF. CDR3 DNA: TGTGCCAGCGGCGGCAGGACTAAATCCTACGAGCAGTACTTC.

This chain connects TRBV6-2 or TRBV6-3 to TRBJ2-1, with 7 bases identical to TRBD2. Trimming at V came to 6 bases and at J to 12 bases, leaving 17 bases not matched to a gene. Germline CDR1 and CDR2: MNHEY and SVGEGT. This CDR3 has 15 amino acids. CDR3 DNA: TGTGCCAGCAGACGAAGCGGGGCACCTGAACGGGGGCAGTTCTTC. Protein product: CASRRSGAPERGQFF.

This clonotype was seen once. The DNA for the CDR3 is TGTGCCAGCAGGGTGTCGGATGGCTACACCTTC. This translates into CASRVSDGYTF. The chain joins TRBV12-3 or TRBV12-4 to TRBJ1-2; no clear D gene. The CDR3 is 11 residues long. Trimming removed 6 bases from V and 6 bases from J, with 8 bases in between.

The rearrangement joins TRBV3-1 to TRBJ2-1; D may be TRBD1 (6 bases). The CDR3 runs 15 residues. Trimming pared 0 bases from V and 8 bases from J, leaving 14 bases between. Looked up from germline, CDR1 is LGHDT and CDR2 is YNNKEL (reference sequence). The CDR3 DNA is TGTGCCAGCAGCCAAGACAGGGGAAGTGTAGATGAGCAGTTCTTC. It translates to CASSQDRGSVDEQFF.

This clonotype was seen only a few times. The chain couples TRBV6-5 to TRBJ2-3; 9 nucleotides agree with TRBD2. The CDR3 spans 15 residues. V dropped 0 bases and J dropped 4; count of bases not matched to a gene: 2. The V gene's germline CDR1 is MNHEY and CDR2 SVGAGI. The CDR3 is CASSYSGGGADTQYF. CDR3 sequence (DNA): TGTGCCAGCAGTTACTCTGGCGGGGGGGCAGATACGCAGTATTTT.

V usage is TRBV6-1 and J usage is TRBJ2-7; 9 nucleotides agree with TRBD2. CDR1 is MNHNS and CDR2 is SASEGT in the germline V gene. With 7 bases clipped from V and 4 bases from J, the junction kept 8 bases outside the gene matches. This CDR3 has 14 residues. CDR3 nucleotide sequence: TGTGCCAGCAATACGGCGGGGGGGCAGTACGAGCAGTACTTC. It codes for CASNTAGGQYEQYF.

The chain combines TRBV4-3 with TRBJ2-5, with D hard to call. The V end lost 0 bases, the J end lost 2 bases, and 10 bases lay between the germline ends. This CDR3 is 15 amino acids long. Germline CDR1 is LGHNA and CDR2 is YSLEER. The CDR3 DNA sequence: TGCGCCAGCAGCCAAGAGAACAGCCAACAAGAGACCCAGTACTTC. Translated: CASSQENSQQETQYF.

This clonotype appeared a few times. The V call is TRBV29-1, the J call TRBJ2-1; possible D gene TRBD1, 6 bases. V gave up 3 bases and J gave up 2 bases, with 23 bases separating them. The CDR3 loop spans 18 amino acids. Germline loops: CDR1 SQVTM, CDR2 ANQGSEA. The CDR3 protein is CSVDSTFVQGETYNEQFF. The CDR3 nucleotides read TGCAGCGTTGATTCCACATTCGTACAGGGAGAGACCTACAATGAGCAGTTCTTC.

V gene TRBV20-1 combines with J gene TRBJ2-1, with TRBD2 as a possible D gene (5 bases). The length of the CDR3 is 10 residues. Germline CDR1 is DFQATT and CDR2 is SNEGSKA (reference sequence). V dropped 8 bases and J dropped 7 bases, with 9 bases sitting between them. CDR3 DNA sequence: TGCAGTCTCGGACTGAATGAGCAGTTCTTC. Translating it yields CSLGLNEQFF.

The chain joins TRBV7-2 to TRBJ2-3; 8 nucleotides align to TRBD2. The ends lost 0 bases at V and 1 base at J; junction bases unmatched: 6. The CDR3 contains 17 residues. Germline V gene data show CDR1 as SGHTA and CDR2 as FQGNSA. The CDR3, as DNA: TGTGCCAGCAGCTTAGCTGCGGCGGGGGGAGGCACAGATACGCAGTATTTT. Translated: CASSLAAAGGGTDTQYF. Variable domain in full (rest from reference TRBV7-2 and TRBJ2-3): GAGVSQSPSNKVTEKGKDVELRCDPISGHTALYWYRQSLGQGLEFLIYFQGNSAPDKSGLPSDRFSAERTGGSVSTLTIQRTQQEDSAVYLCASSLAAAGGGTDTQYFGPGTRLTVL.

This clonotype came up a few times. This chain links TRBV6-5 with TRBJ1-5; the D is unclear. The CDR3 totals 13 residues. Trimming pared 2 bases from V and 6 bases from J, leaving 8 bases between. Germline lookup yields CDR1 MNHEY and CDR2 SVGAGI. In DNA, the CDR3 is TGTGCCAGCAGTTACAATCTGCTTCAGCCCCAGCATTTT. Translation: CASSYNLLQPQHF.

This clonotype was observed a few times. V and J are TRBV28 and TRBJ2-5; D is possibly TRBD1 (7 bases). The CDR3 totals 17 residues. Germline-derived CDR1 and CDR2 are MDHEN and SYDVKM. Trimming left V 4 bases short and J 1 base short, with 19 bases between. For the CDR3, the DNA is TGTGCCAGCAGTTCCATCGGAGGGGGCAGAAGCCAAGAGACCCAGTACTTC. Its protein product is CASSSIGGGRSQETQYF.

This clonotype was seen only once. This chain links TRBV9 with TRBJ1-2; D is ambiguous. Between the trimmed V and J ends, which lost 4 bases and 2 bases, there was a span of 15 bases. Germline values: CDR1 SGDLS, CDR2 YYNGEE. The CDR3 sequence is 15 residues long. The CDR3 DNA sequence: TGTGCCAGCAGCCCAATTATAGGATCCAACTATGGCTACACCTTC. It is translated as CASSPIIGSNYGYTF.

The V and J genes are TRBV29-1 and TRBJ2-3, with TRBD2 as a possible D gene (7 bases). The germline CDR1 and CDR2 sequences are SQVTM and ANQGSEA. The CDR3 has 13 residues. Trimming stripped 7 bases from V and 5 bases from J, with 16 bases between. DNA for the CDR3: TGCAGCGCGAGGGGGGGGGCTTTAGATACGCAGTATTTT. Translated, it gives CSARGGALDTQYF.

The V and J genes are TRBV4-1 and TRBJ2-5, with a weak D call TRBD2 (5 bases). Deletions cut 1 base from V and 5 bases from J, with 20 bases between. The germline CDR1 and CDR2 sequences are MGHRA and YSYEKL. This CDR3 has 17 amino acids. DNA for the CDR3: TGCGCCAGCAGCCAAGTCGTAGGAGAGGGCGCGTGGGAGACCCAGTACTTC. It yields the protein CASSQVVGEGAWETQYF.